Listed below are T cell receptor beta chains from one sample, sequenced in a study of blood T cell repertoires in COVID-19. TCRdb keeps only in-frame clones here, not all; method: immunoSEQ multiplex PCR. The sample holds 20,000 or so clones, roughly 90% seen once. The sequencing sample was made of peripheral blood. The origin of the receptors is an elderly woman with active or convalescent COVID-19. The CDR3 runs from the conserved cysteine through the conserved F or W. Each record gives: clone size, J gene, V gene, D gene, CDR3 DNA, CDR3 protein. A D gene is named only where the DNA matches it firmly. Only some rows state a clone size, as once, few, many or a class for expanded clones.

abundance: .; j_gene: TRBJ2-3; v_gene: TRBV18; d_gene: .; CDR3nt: TGTGCCAGCTCACCGCGACAGGTAAAAGATACGCAGTATTTT; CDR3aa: CASSPRQVKDTQYF
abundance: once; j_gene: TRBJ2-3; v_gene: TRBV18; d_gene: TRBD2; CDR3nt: TGTGCCAGCTCACCCTGGACTAGCGGGATGAGAGATACGCAGTATTTT; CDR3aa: CASSPWTSGMRDTQYF
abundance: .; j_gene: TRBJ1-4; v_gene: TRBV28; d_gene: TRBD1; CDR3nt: TGTGCCAGCAGGGACCGAGGGGACAGAACTAATGAAAAACTGTTTTTT; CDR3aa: CASRDRGDRTNEKLFF
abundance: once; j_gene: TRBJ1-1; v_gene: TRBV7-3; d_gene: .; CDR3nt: TGTGCCAGCAGCGAGTACAGGAGGAACACTGAAGCTTTCTTT; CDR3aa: CASSEYRRNTEAFF
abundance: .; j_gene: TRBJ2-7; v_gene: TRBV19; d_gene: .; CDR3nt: TGTGCCAGTAGTATGTCAGGAGGGGACTACGAGCAGTACTTC; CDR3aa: CASSMSGGDYEQYF
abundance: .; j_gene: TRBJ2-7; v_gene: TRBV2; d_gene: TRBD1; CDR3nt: TGTGCTACAGGGGCTCCACCCTCCTACGAGCAGTACTTC; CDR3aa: CATGAPPSYEQYF
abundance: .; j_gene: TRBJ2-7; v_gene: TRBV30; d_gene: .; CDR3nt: TGTGCCTGGAGTGTGGAGGGGGGGGCCTGGGAGCAGTACTTC; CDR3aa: CAWSVEGGAWEQYF
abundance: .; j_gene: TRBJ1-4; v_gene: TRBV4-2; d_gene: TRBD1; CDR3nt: TGTGCCAGCAGCCAAGGGCAGGGGGATGAAAAACTGTTTTTT; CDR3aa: CASSQGQGDEKLFF
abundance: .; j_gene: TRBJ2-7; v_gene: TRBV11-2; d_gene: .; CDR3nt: TGTGCCAGCAGAGAAAAACAGGGATTCCCCTACGAGCAGTACTTC; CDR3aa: CASREKQGFPYEQYF
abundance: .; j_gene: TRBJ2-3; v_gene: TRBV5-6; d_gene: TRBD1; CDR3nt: TGTGCCAGCACCATAAGACAGGGGTTTAGCACAGATACGCAGTATTTT; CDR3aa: CASTIRQGFSTDTQYF
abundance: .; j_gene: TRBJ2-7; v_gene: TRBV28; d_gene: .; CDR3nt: TGTGCCAGCAGTTTGGTGGACAAAGGCTACGAGCAGTACTTC; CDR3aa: CASSLVDKGYEQYF
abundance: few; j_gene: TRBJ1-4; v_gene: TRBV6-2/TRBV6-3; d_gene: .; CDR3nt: TGTGCCAGCAGTTACGGAGGGAAGGGAAATGAAAAACTGTTTTTT; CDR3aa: CASSYGGKGNEKLFF
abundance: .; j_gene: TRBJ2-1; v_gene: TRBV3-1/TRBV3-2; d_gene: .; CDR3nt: TGTGCCAGCAGCCAAGTGGTTAAGAGGAGTGAGCAGTTCTTC; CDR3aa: CASSQVVKRSEQFF
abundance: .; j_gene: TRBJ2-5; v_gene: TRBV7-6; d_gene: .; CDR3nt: TGTGCCAGCAGCTTAGTTGAAGCGGGCCAGTACTTC; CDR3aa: CASSLVEAGQYF
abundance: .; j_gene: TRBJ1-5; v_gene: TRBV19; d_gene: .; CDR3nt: TGTGCCAGTAGTATTTCGGGGGAGAGCAATCAGCCCCAGCATTTT; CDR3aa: CASSISGESNQPQHF
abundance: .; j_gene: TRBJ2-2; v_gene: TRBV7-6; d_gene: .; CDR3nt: TGTGCCAGCAGCTTACCCAGAAAAAACACCGGGGAGCTGTTTTTT; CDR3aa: CASSLPRKNTGELFF
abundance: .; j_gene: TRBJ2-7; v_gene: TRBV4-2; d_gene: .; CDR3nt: TGTGCCAGCAGGGGCACCACCTACGAGCAGTACTTC; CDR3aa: CASRGTTYEQYF
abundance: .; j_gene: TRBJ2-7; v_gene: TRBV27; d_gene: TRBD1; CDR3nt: TGTGCCAGCAGGGGACAGGGGCTCGGTGGGCAGTACTTC; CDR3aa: CASRGQGLGGQYF
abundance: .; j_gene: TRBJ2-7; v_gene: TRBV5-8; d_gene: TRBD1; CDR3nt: TGTGCCAGCAGCTTGGCCGGGGACAGCCGGACCTACGAGCAGTACTTC; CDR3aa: CASSLAGDSRTYEQYF
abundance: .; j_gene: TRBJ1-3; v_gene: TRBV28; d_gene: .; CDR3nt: TGTGCCAGCAGTTTGCACAGCTCTGGAAACACCATATATTTT; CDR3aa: CASSLHSSGNTIYF
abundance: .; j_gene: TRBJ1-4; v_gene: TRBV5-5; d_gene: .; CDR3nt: TGTGCCAGCAGCCTGTCGGGGGGTTGGGTTGAAAAACTGTTTTTT; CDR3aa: CASSLSGGWVEKLFF
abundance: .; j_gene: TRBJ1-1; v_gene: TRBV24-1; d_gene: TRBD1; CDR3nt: TGTGCCACCAGTGGCACAGGGGGATCGACTGAAGCTTTCTTT; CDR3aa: CATSGTGGSTEAFF
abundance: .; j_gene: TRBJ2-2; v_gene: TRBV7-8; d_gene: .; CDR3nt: TGTGCCAGCAGCTTGAATCTGGCGGGTGGCGTGGCCGGGGAGCTGTTTTTT; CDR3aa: CASSLNLAGGVAGELFF
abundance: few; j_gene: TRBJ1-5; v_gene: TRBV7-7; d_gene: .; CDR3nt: TGTGCTAGCAGCTCAGGGATTGTGCCCCAGCATTTT; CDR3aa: CASSSGIVPQHF
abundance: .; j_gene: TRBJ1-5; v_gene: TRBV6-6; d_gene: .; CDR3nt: TGTGCCAGCAGTTACTCGGGCACCTCAAGCAATCAGCCCCAGCATTTT; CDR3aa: CASSYSGTSSNQPQHF
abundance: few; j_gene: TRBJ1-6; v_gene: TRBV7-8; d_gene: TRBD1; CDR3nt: TGTGCCAGCAGCGCCCAGGGGGGATATAATTCACCCCTCCACTTT; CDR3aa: CASSAQGGYNSPLHF
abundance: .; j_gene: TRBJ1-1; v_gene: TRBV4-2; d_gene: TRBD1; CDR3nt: TGTGCCAGCAGCCAAGATGGTGAGACAGGGGGCAGGATTGTGGCTTTCTTT; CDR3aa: CASSQDGETGGRIVAFF
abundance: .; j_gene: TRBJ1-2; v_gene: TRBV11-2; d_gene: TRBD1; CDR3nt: TGTGCCAGCAGCTCGCTGACCGGGACAGGGGGCCAGGGGGGCTACACCTTC; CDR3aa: CASSSLTGTGGQGGYTF
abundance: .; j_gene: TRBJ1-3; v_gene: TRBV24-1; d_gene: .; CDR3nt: TGTGCCACCAGTGACCCGGGACTTGGAAACACCATATATTTT; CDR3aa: CATSDPGLGNTIYF
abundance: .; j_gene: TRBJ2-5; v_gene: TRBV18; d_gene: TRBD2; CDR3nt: TGTGCCAGCAGCGGGGGGCATCAAGAGACCCAGTACTTC; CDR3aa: CASSGGHQETQYF
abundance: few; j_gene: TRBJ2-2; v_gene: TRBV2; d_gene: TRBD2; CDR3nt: TGTGCCAGCAGGGGACTAGCTACCGGGGAGCTGTTTTTT; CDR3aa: CASRGLATGELFF
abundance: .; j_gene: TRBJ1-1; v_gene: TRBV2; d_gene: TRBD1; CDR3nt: TGTGCCAGCAGGGGGACAGTGAACACTGAAGCTTTCTTT; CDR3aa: CASRGTVNTEAFF